The 21 T cell receptor beta chains listed next were all sequenced from one sample in a study of shared clonotypes between healthy human individuals. The naive CD8 population came from CD45RO-negative cells selected for CCR7, without terminally differentiated effector memory CD45RA+ cells. Sequencing used immunoSEQ multiplex PCR; TCRdb keeps in-frame clones, though not all of them. The sample records some 2.1 million clones, around 96% being singletons. Sequencing input: naive CD8+ T cells sorted from blood. The receptors derive from a man between 18 and 29 years old in good health.

The chain has TRBV7-2 and TRBJ2-1, with D maybe TRBD2 (5 bases). There are 13 residues in the CDR3. Trimming cost V 1 base and J 8 bases, with 9 bases left between them. The germline CDR1 and CDR2 sequences are SGHTA and FQGNSA. CDR3 amino acids: CASSLVTRDEQFF. The CDR3 coding sequence is TGTGCCAGCAGCTTAGTAACTAGGGATGAGCAGTTCTTC.

The chain joins TRBV7-9 to TRBJ2-7, with D perhaps TRBD1 (5 bases). Between the trimmed V and J ends, which lost 4 bases and 5 bases, there was a span of 21 bases. Germline CDR1 reads SEHNR; CDR2 reads FQNEAQ (reference sequence). The CDR3 spans 16 residues. CDR3 in amino acids: CASSSTQTTVIDEQYF. The DNA for the CDR3 is TGTGCCAGCAGCTCCACACAGACGACAGTTATCGACGAGCAGTACTTC.

This sequence joins TRBV19 and TRBJ2-7; 8 nucleotides match TRBD1. This CDR3 has 14 residues. Losses at the gene ends were 5 bases for V and 5 bases for J; bases not matched to a gene: 8. Germline loops: CDR1 LNHDA, CDR2 SQIVND (reference sequence). CDR3 sequence (DNA): TGTGCCAGTAGTGCCGGGACAGGTGTCCACGAGCAGTACTTC. Translated: CASSAGTGVHEQYF.

This clone has only one observation. The chain combines TRBV27 with TRBJ2-7; 8 bases are shared with TRBD1. The CDR3 has 12 residues. Looked up from germline, CDR1 is MNHEY and CDR2 is SMNVEV (reference sequence). The V gene end was trimmed by 5 bases and the J gene end by 13 bases; junction bases not matched to a gene: 10. CDR3 sequence: CASSPRTGGSYF. The CDR3 region has the DNA TGTGCCAGCAGTCCTCGAACAGGGGGATCCTACTTC.

The V gene is TRBV19, the J gene TRBJ1-4; D not certain. The CDR3 consists of 16 residues. Per the germline V gene, CDR1 is LNHDA and CDR2 is SQIVND (reference sequence). Deletions cut 0 bases from V and 8 bases from J, with 16 bases between. CDR3 coding DNA: TGTGCCAGTAGTATAGATCCACCGACCAGTTTGGAAAAACTGTTTTTT. It encodes CASSIDPPTSLEKLFF.

The V and J genes are TRBV7-6 and TRBJ2-3; D may be TRBD1 or TRBD2 (5 bases each). The V end lost 1 base, the J end lost 2 bases, and 16 bases lay between the germline ends. In germline, CDR1 is SGHVS, CDR2 FNYEAQ. The CDR3 contains 17 residues. CDR3: CASSLEGSGPITDTQYF. The CDR3 DNA is TGTGCCAGCAGCTTAGAAGGGTCGGGACCCATCACAGATACGCAGTATTTT.

The rearrangement joins TRBV7-9 to TRBJ1-2; 9 positions agree with TRBD1. This CDR3 has 15 residues. Germline lookup yields CDR1 SEHNR and CDR2 FQNEAQ (reference sequence). Trimming cost V 0 bases and J 10 bases; bases outside gene matches: 9. The CDR3 loop reads CASSLAQGTGRDYTF. The CDR3 DNA sequence: TGTGCCAGCAGCTTAGCGCAAGGGACAGGGCGAGACTACACCTTC.

The chain combines TRBV5-1 with TRBJ2-2, with D perhaps matching TRBD1 (5 bases). The V and J ends lost 0 bases and 7 bases respectively, with 13 bases between them. The CDR3 consists of 15 residues. The germline gives CDR1 SGHRS, CDR2 YFSETQ. CDR3: CASSLDVGAYGELFF. CDR3 DNA: TGCGCCAGCAGCTTGGATGTAGGGGCCTACGGGGAGCTGTTTTTT.

This clone occurred a few times. The chain employs TRBV30 and TRBJ2-2; D gene ambiguous. Trimming took off 4 bases at V and 1 base at J, with 4 bases between the two ends. The germline V gene has CDR1 GTSNPN and CDR2 SVGIG (reference sequence). CDR3 length: 12 amino acids. CDR3 sequence (DNA): TGTGCCTGGATCGGGAACACCGGGGAGCTGTTTTTT. Translation gives CAWIGNTGELFF.

This chain joins TRBV6-1 and TRBJ1-4; perhaps TRBD1 as D (5 bases). The CDR3 runs to 15 residues. V was clipped by 3 bases and J by 0 bases, with 8 bases between them. Germline CDR1 and CDR2: MNHNS and SASEGT. The CDR3 nucleotides read TGTGCCAGCAGTGAGGGGGGAGCAACTAATGAAAAACTGTTTTTT. Translated: CASSEGGATNEKLFF.

A single count supports this clone. The same CDR3 can be traced to other DNA sequences in this sample. The J gene is TRBJ2-7, the V gene TRBV2, with D perhaps assigned TRBD1 or TRBD2 (5 bases each). Trimming cost V 8 bases and J 3 bases, with 11 bases left between them. The CDR3 is 12 residues long. The V gene's germline CDR1 is SNHLY and CDR2 FYNNEI. This CDR3 reads CASCPGGYEQYF. The CDR3 DNA reads TGTGCCAGCTGTCCTGGGGGCTACGAGCAGTACTTC.

The chain employs TRBV28 and TRBJ1-6; perhaps TRBD1 as D (5 bases). The CDR3 is 16 residues long. CDR1 is MDHEN and CDR2 is SYDVKM in the germline V gene. Between the trimmed V and J ends, which lost 3 bases and 0 bases, there was a span of 9 bases. The CDR3 loop is CASSFWGDSYNSPLHF. The CDR3 coding sequence is TGTGCCAGCAGTTTTTGGGGGGACTCCTATAATTCACCCCTCCACTTT.

The chain couples TRBV6-6 to TRBJ2-2; possible D gene TRBD1, 5 bases. The ends were cut back, 6 bases at V and 4 bases at J, with 12 bases in the middle. CDR1 and CDR2 from the germline V gene are MNHNY and SVGAGI (reference sequence). This CDR3 contains 14 residues. DNA of the CDR3: TGTGCCAGCAGCTTCGACAGAAGCACCGGGGAGCTGTTTTTT. Its protein product is CASSFDRSTGELFF.

The rearrangement joins TRBV7-9 to TRBJ2-5, with 9 bases matching TRBD2. The CDR3 loop spans 16 amino acids. Unmatched junction bases numbered 10, after V lost 3 bases and J lost 5 bases. The V gene's germline CDR1 is SEHNR and CDR2 FQNEAQ (reference sequence). The CDR3 DNA reads TGTGCCAGCAGCTTTGGGAGCGGGGGGTTATGGGAGACCCAGTACTTC. Residues: CASSFGSGGLWETQYF. Variable domain in full (rest from reference TRBV7-9 and TRBJ2-5): DTGVSQNPRHKITKRGQNVTFRCDPISEHNRLYWYRQTLGQGPEFLTYFQNEAQLEKSRLLSDRFSAERPKGSFSTLEIQRTEQGDSAMYLCASSFGSGGLWETQYFGPGTRLLVL.

This chain joins TRBV30 and TRBJ2-7; D is possibly TRBD1 or TRBD2 (6 bases each). This CDR3 contains 16 residues. Germline V lookup: CDR1 GTSNPN, CDR2 SVGIG (reference sequence). Trimming took off 3 bases at V and 1 base at J, with 19 bases between the two ends. The CDR3 DNA reads as TGTGCCTGGAGAACCCCCGGGGGCCCTCTGTCCTACGAGCAGTACTTC. Its protein product is CAWRTPGGPLSYEQYF.

This clone was recorded only once. The V gene is TRBV7-8, the J gene TRBJ2-7, with D possibly TRBD1 on 5 matching bases. CDR1 SGHVS and CDR2 FQNEAQ come from the germline V gene. The ends were cut back, 5 bases at V and 3 bases at J, with 14 bases in the middle. The CDR3 runs 14 residues. CDR3 residues: CASSRSDRFYEQYF. CDR3 DNA: TGTGCCAGCAGCCGTTCCGACAGATTCTACGAGCAGTACTTC.

Notes on this clone: The same CDR3 also results from other DNA sequences found in this sample. The gene calls are TRBV10-3 and TRBJ2-7; 9 positions match TRBD1. The V gene end was trimmed by 3 bases and the J gene end by 4 bases; junction bases not matched to a gene: 10. The CDR3 length is 16 residues. The germline V gene has CDR1 ENHRY and CDR2 SYGVKD. CDR3 protein: CAISEPETGGPYEQYF. CDR3 bases: TGTGCCATCAGTGAACCCGAAACAGGGGGCCCTTACGAGCAGTACTTC.

The chain uses TRBV27 and TRBJ2-7, with a possible D match to TRBD1 (6 bases). Looked up from germline, CDR1 is MNHEY and CDR2 is SMNVEV (reference sequence). V lost 4 bases and J lost 13, with 14 bases in between. This CDR3 region has 11 residues. The CDR3: CASSSPLGAYF. The CDR3, as DNA: TGTGCCAGCAGTTCCCCTTTGGGGGCCTACTTC.

The V gene is TRBV28, the J gene TRBJ1-1; TRBD1 is a possible D gene (5 bases). Between the trimmed V and J ends, which lost 4 bases and 1 base, there was a span of 19 bases. Germline values: CDR1 MDHEN, CDR2 SYDVKM. CDR3 length equals 17 residues. This chain's CDR3 is CASSSRKGLRTNTEAFF. CDR3 bases: TGTGCCAGCAGTTCCCGTAAGGGGCTCCGAACGAACACTGAAGCTTTCTTT.

V is TRBV7-9 and J is TRBJ2-7; 15 positions match TRBD2. The CDR3 extends over 17 amino acids. J gave up 5 bases and V 5 bases, and 10 bases lay outside the gene matches. Germline V gene lookup returns CDR1 SEHNR and CDR2 FQNEAQ (reference sequence). CDR3 in amino acids: CASSHFGLAGGQDEQYF. The CDR3 bases are TGTGCCAGCAGCCATTTCGGACTAGCGGGGGGGCAGGACGAGCAGTACTTC.

This chain uses TRBV5-1 with TRBJ2-7; tentatively, D is TRBD1 (5 bases). CDR3 length equals 12 residues. Germline loops: CDR1 SGHRS, CDR2 YFSETQ. V was clipped by 5 bases and J by 5 bases, with 11 bases between them. The CDR3 protein is CASRLGADEQYF. Here the CDR3 DNA reads TGCGCCAGCAGATTAGGGGCGGACGAGCAGTACTTC.